This is a list of T cell receptor beta chains from one sample in a study of cytomegalovirus exposure and HLA in healthy donors. TCRdb's copy holds only in-frame clones and misses some; the assay was immunoSEQ multiplex PCR. Its table lists some 48,000 clones. Sequencing input: PBMCs. These receptors all stem from a male donor in good health and CMV-seropositive. Each CDR3 is given with its conserved first and last residue. The order of the fields is D gene, J gene, V gene, CDR3 DNA, CDR3 protein. The D gene is left open where the match is weak.

D gene: TRBD2; J gene: TRBJ2-3; V gene: TRBV5-4; CDR3 DNA: TGTGCCAGCAGCCTCGGGGGGGCAGATACGCAGTATTTT; CDR3 protein: CASSLGGADTQYF
D gene: NA; J gene: TRBJ2-3; V gene: TRBV5-1; CDR3 DNA: TGCGCCAGCAGCTTGGCCTCAAGAGTTGTACCAGATACGCAGTATTTT; CDR3 protein: CASSLASRVVPDTQYF
D gene: TRBD1; J gene: TRBJ2-5; V gene: TRBV6-5; CDR3 DNA: TGTGCCTCCCAGGACAGGACTTGGGAGACCCAGTACTTC; CDR3 protein: CASQDRTWETQYF
D gene: NA; J gene: TRBJ1-2; V gene: TRBV13; CDR3 DNA: TGTGCCACCGGGGGGACCAGAAGGTTCTACACCTTC; CDR3 protein: CATGGTRRFYTF
D gene: TRBD2; J gene: TRBJ2-2; V gene: TRBV7-2; CDR3 DNA: TGTGCCAGCAACTTACAGGGACTAGCGGGGCCACGCGGCACCGGGGAGCTGTTTTTT; CDR3 protein: CASNLQGLAGPRGTGELFF
D gene: TRBD1; J gene: TRBJ2-1; V gene: TRBV6-4; CDR3 DNA: TGTGCCAGCAGAGAGACAGGGGTCTCTAATGAGCAGTTCTTC; CDR3 protein: CASRETGVSNEQFF
D gene: NA; J gene: TRBJ1-2; V gene: TRBV7-2; CDR3 DNA: TGTGCCAGCAGCTCCGGGTTTGGGGGCTATAATGGCTACACCTTC; CDR3 protein: CASSSGFGGYNGYTF
D gene: TRBD1; J gene: TRBJ2-7; V gene: TRBV27; CDR3 DNA: TGTGCCAGCGGGACAGGGGGTTACGAGCAGTACTTC; CDR3 protein: CASGTGGYEQYF
D gene: TRBD1; J gene: TRBJ2-7; V gene: TRBV9; CDR3 DNA: TGTGCCAGCAGCGTAGGGTCAGGGGGAATGAGCTACGAGCAGTACTTC; CDR3 protein: CASSVGSGGMSYEQYF
D gene: NA; J gene: TRBJ2-2; V gene: TRBV28; CDR3 DNA: TGTGCCACCCCCCGTGGAGTTAACACCGGGGAGCTGTTTTTT; CDR3 protein: CATPRGVNTGELFF
D gene: TRBD2; J gene: TRBJ2-3; V gene: TRBV7-3; CDR3 DNA: TGTGCCAGCAGTCTTACCGGGGGGGTTAGCACAGATACGCAGTATTTT; CDR3 protein: CASSLTGGVSTDTQYF
D gene: TRBD1; J gene: TRBJ2-5; V gene: TRBV7-8; CDR3 DNA: TGTGCCAGCAGCTTCGAATCGGACAGGCAACAAGAGACCCAGTACTTC; CDR3 protein: CASSFESDRQQETQYF
D gene: NA; J gene: TRBJ2-6; V gene: TRBV7-3; CDR3 DNA: TGTGCCAGCAGCTGGGCCGACTCTGGGGCCAACGTCCTGACTTTC; CDR3 protein: CASSWADSGANVLTF
D gene: TRBD1; J gene: TRBJ1-2; V gene: TRBV27; CDR3 DNA: TGTGCCAGCAGTGCAGGGGGATTTGGCTACACCTTC; CDR3 protein: CASSAGGFGYTF
D gene: NA; J gene: TRBJ2-5; V gene: TRBV6-1; CDR3 DNA: TGTGCCAGCATCTCCAGGGGGGTGATGAGGGAGACCCAGTACTTC; CDR3 protein: CASISRGVMRETQYF
D gene: TRBD2; J gene: TRBJ2-7; V gene: TRBV4-2; CDR3 DNA: TGTGCCAGCAGCCATCCGGGACTAGCCGGGGGTGAGCAGTACTTC; CDR3 protein: CASSHPGLAGGEQYF
D gene: NA; J gene: TRBJ2-7; V gene: TRBV6-5; CDR3 DNA: TGTGCCAGCAGTTTTGAGCTCCCCCCCTACGAGCAGTACTTC; CDR3 protein: CASSFELPPYEQYF
D gene: NA; J gene: TRBJ2-5; V gene: TRBV2; CDR3 DNA: TGTGCCAGCAGTGGTACTGGGGGCGAGACCCAGTACTTC; CDR3 protein: CASSGTGGETQYF
D gene: NA; J gene: TRBJ2-7; V gene: TRBV27; CDR3 DNA: TGTGCCAGCAGTTCCCGGACATACGCCTACGAGCAGTACTTC; CDR3 protein: CASSSRTYAYEQYF
D gene: NA; J gene: TRBJ1-5; V gene: TRBV6-1; CDR3 DNA: TGTGCCAGCAGTGAAATGCCAGGGAGCAATCAGCCCCAGCATTTT; CDR3 protein: CASSEMPGSNQPQHF
D gene: NA; J gene: TRBJ2-1; V gene: TRBV5-1; CDR3 DNA: TGCGCCAGCAGCGTAGTCACTTCCTACAATGAGCAGTTCTTC; CDR3 protein: CASSVVTSYNEQFF
D gene: TRBD1; J gene: TRBJ2-1; V gene: TRBV2; CDR3 DNA: TGTGCCAGCCTCCGGGACAGGGGGCCTGGTGAGCAGTTCTTC; CDR3 protein: CASLRDRGPGEQFF
D gene: TRBD2; J gene: TRBJ2-7; V gene: TRBV4-2; CDR3 DNA: TGTGCCAGCAGCCCGACACTAGCGGGGGTCGGGGACGAGCAGTACTTC; CDR3 protein: CASSPTLAGVGDEQYF
D gene: TRBD2; J gene: TRBJ2-5; V gene: TRBV4-1; CDR3 DNA: TGCGCCAGCAGCCCTCTCCCGCGCGGGGGCCAAGAGACCCAGTACTTC; CDR3 protein: CASSPLPRGGQETQYF
D gene: TRBD1; J gene: TRBJ2-1; V gene: TRBV5-4; CDR3 DNA: TGTGCCAGCAGCAAAGGGACAGGGAATGAGAATGAGCAGTTCTTC; CDR3 protein: CASSKGTGNENEQFF
D gene: NA; J gene: TRBJ1-1; V gene: TRBV7-6; CDR3 DNA: TGTGCCAGCAGCTTAGTGGAGAACATGAACACTGAAGCTTTCTTT; CDR3 protein: CASSLVENMNTEAFF
D gene: TRBD1; J gene: TRBJ1-2; V gene: TRBV14; CDR3 DNA: TGTGCCAGCAGCCATCCCCCCCTGACAGGGGGCGAAGGCTACACCTTC; CDR3 protein: CASSHPPLTGGEGYTF
D gene: NA; J gene: TRBJ1-2; V gene: TRBV6-5; CDR3 DNA: TGTGCCAGCAGTTACTCGTCCCTCTATGGCTACACCTTC; CDR3 protein: CASSYSSLYGYTF
D gene: TRBD2; J gene: TRBJ2-6; V gene: TRBV27; CDR3 DNA: TGTGCCAGCAGTCCCGGACTAGCGGGGGTTCCTGGGGCCAACGTCCTGACTTTC; CDR3 protein: CASSPGLAGVPGANVLTF
D gene: TRBD2; J gene: TRBJ2-7; V gene: TRBV9; CDR3 DNA: TGTGCCAGCAGCGTAGAAAGCGGGACGAACTACGAGCAGTACTTC; CDR3 protein: CASSVESGTNYEQYF
D gene: TRBD2; J gene: TRBJ2-1; V gene: TRBV19; CDR3 DNA: TGTGCCAGTAGTGGACTAGCGGGGGGTGGAAATGAGCAGTTCTTC; CDR3 protein: CASSGLAGGGNEQFF
D gene: TRBD2; J gene: TRBJ2-1; V gene: TRBV11-1; CDR3 DNA: TGTGCCAGCAGCCTTGCCGGGACTAGAGTTTTCTCTGGCAATGAGCAGTTCTTC; CDR3 protein: CASSLAGTRVFSGNEQFF
D gene: NA; J gene: TRBJ1-3; V gene: TRBV4-2; CDR3 DNA: TGTGCCAGCAGCCAAGCCGCGAGGGAGTGGGAGGGCTCTGGAAACACCATATATTTT; CDR3 protein: CASSQAAREWEGSGNTIYF
D gene: NA; J gene: TRBJ1-6; V gene: TRBV30; CDR3 DNA: TGTGCCTGGCGGAGCTATAATTCACCCCTCCACTTT; CDR3 protein: CAWRSYNSPLHF
D gene: NA; J gene: TRBJ1-4; V gene: TRBV10-2; CDR3 DNA: TGCGCCAGCTCCGCAATGGGGCCTAATGAAAAACTGTTTTTT; CDR3 protein: CASSAMGPNEKLFF
D gene: NA; J gene: TRBJ1-5; V gene: TRBV7-2; CDR3 DNA: TGTGCCAGCAGCTCAACAGGGTACAATCAGCCCCAGCATTTT; CDR3 protein: CASSSTGYNQPQHF
D gene: NA; J gene: TRBJ1-2; V gene: TRBV10-3; CDR3 DNA: TGTGCCATCAGTGAGGGCACTGGCTACACCTTC; CDR3 protein: CAISEGTGYTF
D gene: NA; J gene: TRBJ2-5; V gene: TRBV27; CDR3 DNA: TGTGCCAGCAGTGCACGAAGTGAAACAGGGTTGGGGGAGACCCAGTACTTC; CDR3 protein: CASSARSETGLGETQYF
D gene: TRBD2; J gene: TRBJ2-7; V gene: TRBV25-1; CDR3 DNA: TGTGCCAGCAGTGCGCGGGGGGGGCCCTCCTACGAGCAGTACTTC; CDR3 protein: CASSARGGPSYEQYF
D gene: TRBD1; J gene: TRBJ1-4; V gene: TRBV5-8; CDR3 DNA: TGTGCCAGCAGCTTACAGGGGTCTGCAACTAATGAAAAACTGTTTTTT; CDR3 protein: CASSLQGSATNEKLFF
D gene: NA; J gene: TRBJ1-2; V gene: TRBV10-3; CDR3 DNA: TGTGCTATCAGTGAGTCGGGAGGGGACCCCATCTACACCTTC; CDR3 protein: CAISESGGDPIYTF
D gene: NA; J gene: TRBJ2-7; V gene: TRBV4-2; CDR3 DNA: TGTGCCAGCAGCCGCAGGGGATACGAGCAGTACTTC; CDR3 protein: CASSRRGYEQYF
D gene: TRBD1; J gene: TRBJ1-2; V gene: TRBV5-1; CDR3 DNA: TGCGCCAGCAGCGACAGGGGGCTGATAAACTATGGCTACACCTTC; CDR3 protein: CASSDRGLINYGYTF
D gene: NA; J gene: TRBJ1-6; V gene: TRBV7-9; CDR3 DNA: TGTGCCAGCAGCCAGACAAATTCACCCCTCCACTTT; CDR3 protein: CASSQTNSPLHF
D gene: TRBD2; J gene: TRBJ2-1; V gene: TRBV6-5; CDR3 DNA: TGTGCCAGCAGTTACTACGGGGGGAGAAGGGATGAGCAGTTCTTC; CDR3 protein: CASSYYGGRRDEQFF
D gene: TRBD1; J gene: TRBJ1-2; V gene: TRBV4-1; CDR3 DNA: TGCGCCAGCAGCCAAGCCTTAATCGACAGGGGGTGGGGAGGGTATGGCTACACCTTC; CDR3 protein: CASSQALIDRGWGGYGYTF
D gene: NA; J gene: TRBJ1-1; V gene: TRBV11-2; CDR3 DNA: TGTGCCAGCAGCTTAGATGGGTTTGGGCAGGTTGAAGCTTTCTTT; CDR3 protein: CASSLDGFGQVEAFF
D gene: TRBD1; J gene: TRBJ1-2; V gene: TRBV6-1; CDR3 DNA: TGTGCCAGCAGGGGACAGGGCGTCGATGGCTACACCTTC; CDR3 protein: CASRGQGVDGYTF
D gene: NA; J gene: TRBJ2-7; V gene: TRBV11-2; CDR3 DNA: TGTGCCAGCAGCTTACAGGCAGCCTACGAGCAGTACTTC; CDR3 protein: CASSLQAAYEQYF
D gene: TRBD2; J gene: TRBJ2-3; V gene: TRBV4-1; CDR3 DNA: TGCGCCAGCAGCCAAGGGGGACTATTAGATACGCAGTATTTT; CDR3 protein: CASSQGGLLDTQYF